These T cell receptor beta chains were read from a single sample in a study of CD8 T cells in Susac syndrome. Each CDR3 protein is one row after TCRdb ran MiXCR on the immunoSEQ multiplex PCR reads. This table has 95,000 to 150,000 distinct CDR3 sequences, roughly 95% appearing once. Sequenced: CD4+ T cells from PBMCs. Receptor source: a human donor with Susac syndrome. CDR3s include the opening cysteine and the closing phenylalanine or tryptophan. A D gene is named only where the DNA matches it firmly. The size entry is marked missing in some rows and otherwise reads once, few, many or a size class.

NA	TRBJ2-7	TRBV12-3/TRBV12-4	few	CASSVSYEQYF	TGTGCCAGCAGTGTAAGTTACGAGCAGTACTTC
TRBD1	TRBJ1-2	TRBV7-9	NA	CASSSGTGDGGYTF	TGTGCCAGCAGCTCCGGGACAGGGGATGGTGGCTACACCTTC
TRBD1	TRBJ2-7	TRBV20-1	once	CSAPGQSYEQYF	TGCAGTGCTCCGGGACAGAGCTACGAGCAGTACTTC
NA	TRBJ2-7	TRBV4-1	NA	CASARQGEGGYEQYF	TGCGCCAGCGCCAGACAAGGCGAGGGGGGCTACGAGCAGTACTTC
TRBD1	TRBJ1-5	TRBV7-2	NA	CASSSDRVSNQPQHF	TGTGCCAGCAGCAGCGACAGGGTTAGCAATCAGCCCCAGCATTTT
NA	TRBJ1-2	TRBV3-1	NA	CASSQEGRYGYTF	TGTGCCAGCAGCCAAGAGGGGAGGTATGGCTACACCTTC
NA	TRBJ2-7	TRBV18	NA	CASSSRQTEEQYF	TGTGCCAGCTCATCCCGACAGACTGAAGAGCAGTACTTC
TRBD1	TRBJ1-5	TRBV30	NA	CAWRPSGGQPQHF	TGTGCCTGGAGACCTTCAGGGGGGCAGCCCCAGCATTTT
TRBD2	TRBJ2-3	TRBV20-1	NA	CSARATSGIKIYTDTQYF	TGCAGTGCTAGGGCGACTAGCGGGATTAAGATATACACAGATACGCAGTATTTT
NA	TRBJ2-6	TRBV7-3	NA	CASSSQGRGANVLTF	TGTGCCAGCAGCTCGCAGGGGAGAGGGGCCAACGTCCTGACTTTC
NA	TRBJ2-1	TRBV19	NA	CASSIAGPYNEQFF	TGTGCCAGTAGTATTGCCGGGCCCTACAATGAGCAGTTCTTC